The rows below give T cell receptor beta chains drawn from one sample of a study of untreated major depressive disorder. Clones were sequenced by immunoSEQ multiplex PCR, and TCRdb holds only the in-frame ones, with some missing. The table lists around 13,000 clones, about 90% of them singletons. Sequencing input: CD4+ T cells from PBMCs. These receptor sequences come from a woman younger than 45 with major depressive disorder. CDR3s include the opening cysteine and the closing phenylalanine or tryptophan. Each record gives: J gene, clone size, D gene, V gene, CDR3 protein, CDR3 DNA. A D gene is named only where the DNA matches it firmly. Size is stated for part of the rows, as once, few or many counts, or as a class when the clone is expanded.

>TRBJ2-3|once|TRBD2|TRBV7-6
CASSSRGGTDTQYF
TGTGCCAGCAGCTCCCGGGGGGGCACAGATACGCAGTATTTT
>TRBJ2-6|.|TRBD1|TRBV18
CASSATTTLGTVSSGANVLTF
TGTGCCAGCTCAGCCACTACCACCCTAGGGACAGTGAGCTCTGGGGCCAACGTCCTGACTTTC
>TRBJ2-3|.|.|TRBV5-1
CASSRSPDTQYF
TGCGCCAGCAGCCGTTCACCAGATACGCAGTATTTT
>TRBJ1-1|once|.|TRBV7-6
CASSLRGGASTEAFF
TGTGCCAGCAGCCTCCGGGGAGGGGCGAGCACTGAAGCTTTCTTT
>TRBJ2-3|.|TRBD2|TRBV20-1
CSAQLAGGLSF
TGCAGTGCTCAGCTAGCGGGAGGGCTAAGTTTT
>TRBJ1-1|.|.|TRBV5-1
CASSLAQNTEAFF
TGCGCCAGCAGCTTGGCCCAGAACACTGAAGCTTTCTTT
>TRBJ1-1|.|.|TRBV7-8
CASSFANTEAFF
TGTGCCAGCAGCTTCGCGAACACTGAAGCTTTCTTT
>TRBJ2-7|once|.|TRBV5-1
CASRSDWGSYEQYF
TGCGCCAGCAGATCGGACTGGGGGTCCTACGAGCAGTACTTC
>TRBJ2-3|.|.|TRBV6-1
CASSERGNPDTQYF
TGTGCCAGCAGTGAGAGAGGGAACCCAGATACGCAGTATTTT
>TRBJ2-4|.|TRBD1|TRBV7-9
CASSHRDSLAKNIQYF
TGTGCCAGCAGCCACCGGGACAGCTTAGCCAAAAACATTCAGTACTTC
>TRBJ1-4|.|.|TRBV6-6
CASSYIGQINEKLFF
TGTGCCAGCAGTTACATCGGACAGATTAATGAAAAACTGTTTTTT
>TRBJ2-1|.|TRBD2|TRBV5-1
CASSLELAGQQFF
TGCGCCAGCAGCTTGGAACTAGCGGGACAGCAGTTCTTC
>TRBJ2-1|.|.|TRBV7-8
CASSLSPYNEQFF
TGTGCCAGCAGCTTAAGCCCCTACAATGAGCAGTTCTTC
>TRBJ2-7|.|.|TRBV4-1
CASSQEFSKRVYEQYF
TGCGCCAGCAGCCAAGAGTTTAGTAAGAGAGTCTACGAGCAGTACTTC
>TRBJ1-1|few|.|TRBV7-3
CASSLQGKITEAFF
TGTGCCAGCAGCTTACAGGGCAAGATCACTGAAGCTTTCTTT
>TRBJ2-1|.|TRBD2|TRBV14
CASSQEGGHYNEQFF
TGTGCCAGCAGCCAAGAGGGAGGGCATTACAATGAGCAGTTCTTC
>TRBJ2-3|.|TRBD2|TRBV5-4
CASSLEPGLAGFSSTDTQYF
TGTGCCAGCAGCTTGGAACCGGGACTAGCGGGATTTTCTAGCACAGATACGCAGTATTTT
>TRBJ1-2|once|TRBD1|TRBV18
CASSLAGTGGDYGYTF
TGTGCCAGCTCACTTGCCGGGACAGGGGGGGACTATGGCTACACCTTC
>TRBJ2-7|.|.|TRBV6-5
CASSSGPWGEQYF
TGTGCCAGCAGCTCCGGCCCCTGGGGCGAGCAGTACTTC
>TRBJ2-5|once|.|TRBV27
CASSLSLQETQYF
TGTGCCAGCAGTTTATCTCTCCAAGAGACCCAGTACTTC
>TRBJ2-1|once|TRBD1|TRBV6-1
CASSAQGPGGHNEQFF
TGTGCCAGCAGTGCACAGGGGCCAGGGGGCCACAATGAGCAGTTCTTC
>TRBJ2-7|.|.|TRBV6-1
CASSGISRGTDEQYF
TGTGCCAGCAGTGGCATAAGCCGGGGGACTGACGAGCAGTACTTC